The 11 T cell receptor beta chains below come from one sample, sequenced in a study of graft-versus-host responses after intestinal transplantation. Sequencing used immunoSEQ multiplex PCR; TCRdb keeps in-frame clones, though not all of them. This repertoire shows around 100,000 clones, about 90% found once; its top ten account for roughly 1%. These receptors have no identified antigens. Sequencing used unstimulated CD4+ T cells sorted from spleen or lymph node cells, obtained before intestinal transplant. These receptors all come from a human donor who received an intestinal transplant.

J is TRBJ2-7 and V is TRBV15, with unresolved D. Germline CDR1 and CDR2: LNHNV and YYDKDF (reference sequence). Trimming stripped 0 bases from V and 2 bases from J, with 11 bases between. The CDR3 covers 15 residues. The CDR3 DNA follows: TGTGCCACCAGCAGAGATCGGCAGGAGACCTACGAGCAGTACTTC. Translating gives CATSRDRQETYEQYF.

The rearrangement uses TRBV29-1 and TRBJ2-7; the D gene is possibly TRBD2 (6 bases). The CDR3 extends over 13 amino acids. V lost 4 bases and J 3 bases, leaving 13 bases between the germline ends. CDR1 is SQVTM, CDR2 ANQGSEA, per germline. The CDR3 here is CSVGLLADYEQYF. DNA of the CDR3: TGCAGCGTTGGTTTACTAGCAGACTACGAGCAGTACTTC.

This chain uses TRBV18 with TRBJ2-1, with D tentatively TRBD1 (6 bases). The CDR3 spans 14 residues. V was trimmed by 4 bases and J by 3 bases, leaving 10 bases between them. Germline V gives CDR1 KGHSH, CDR2 LQKENI. The CDR3 nucleotides read TGTGCCAGCTCACGACCGACAGGCTACAATGAGCAGTTCTTC. This gives the protein CASSRPTGYNEQFF.

The V and J genes are TRBV11-2 and TRBJ2-7; weak D call: TRBD2 (5 bases). The V end lost 5 bases, the J end lost 5 bases, and 16 bases lay between the germline ends. Germline V lookup: CDR1 SGHAT, CDR2 FQNNGV. CDR3 length: 14 amino acids. In DNA, the CDR3 is TGTGCCAGCAGCCCAACCCGAACTAGGAACGAGCAGTACTTC. Translating it yields CASSPTRTRNEQYF.

V is TRBV7-9 and J is TRBJ2-7, with TRBD2 matching over 8 bases. V shed 0 bases and J 3 bases; nucleotides not matched to a gene: 1. The germline V gene encodes CDR1 SEHNR and CDR2 FQNEAQ (reference sequence). CDR3 length equals 14 residues. The CDR3 region is CASSLAGTSYEQYF. The DNA of the CDR3 is TGTGCCAGCAGCTTAGCGGGGACTAGCTACGAGCAGTACTTC.

The chain couples TRBV4-1 to TRBJ1-2; no firm D call. The V gene's germline CDR1 is MGHRA and CDR2 YSYEKL. V lost 1 base, J lost 4 bases, and 7 bases lay in between. The CDR3 has 13 amino acids. The CDR3 bases are TGCGCCAGCAGCCAAGTAGCCAGCTATGGCTACACCTTC. It translates to CASSQVASYGYTF.

The table lists this clone with a few counts. This rearrangement joins TRBV29-1 to TRBJ2-1; D call uncertain. V was trimmed by 4 bases and J by 0 bases, leaving 7 bases between them. This CDR3 is 13 amino acids long. Germline CDR1 is SQVTM and CDR2 is ANQGSEA. This CDR3 is CSVAVSSYNEQFF. CDR3 coding DNA: TGCAGCGTTGCCGTCAGCTCCTACAATGAGCAGTTCTTC.

The J gene is TRBJ2-3, the V gene TRBV28; 9 bases map to TRBD2. The CDR3 is 17 amino acids. CDR1 MDHEN and CDR2 SYDVKM come from the germline V gene. Trimming removed 9 bases from V and 1 base from J; junction bases left unmatched: 14. This chain's CDR3 is CASWGSSGIQGTDTQYF. CDR3 coding DNA: TGTGCCAGTTGGGGCTCTAGCGGGATTCAGGGCACAGATACGCAGTATTTT.

The chain uses TRBV6-1 and TRBJ1-1; 7 bases fit TRBD1. The germline CDR1 and CDR2 sequences are MNHNS and SASEGT. This CDR3 spans 13 amino acids. Germline trimming cut 6 bases from V and 0 bases from J; bases unmatched to any gene: 1. This CDR3 is CASRGTVNTEAFF. CDR3 sequence (DNA): TGTGCCAGCAGGGGGACAGTGAACACTGAAGCTTTCTTT.

The V call is TRBV9, the J call TRBJ1-6; D is undetermined. The germline gives CDR1 SGDLS, CDR2 YYNGEE. The V gene lost 6 bases and the J gene lost 0 bases, with 10 bases spanning the gap. The CDR3 totals 15 residues. In DNA, the CDR3 is TGTGCCAGCACCCCCGGCGGCTCCTATAATTCACCCCTCCACTTT. It is translated as CASTPGGSYNSPLHF.

The J gene is TRBJ2-4, the V gene TRBV7-9; either TRBD1 or TRBD2 may fit D (6 bases each). From germline, CDR1 is SEHNR and CDR2 FQNEAQ (reference sequence). The CDR3 extends over 17 amino acids. Trimming shortened V by 5 bases and J by 0 bases, and 17 bases separated the two germline ends. CDR3 DNA: TGTGCCAGCAGCCTTGCCCGAGGGGGGCTAGCCAAAAACATTCAGTACTTC. Translation gives CASSLARGGLAKNIQYF.